These 20 T cell receptor beta chains came from one sample sequenced in a study of shared clonotypes between healthy human individuals. Naive CD8 cells lacked CD45RO, underwent positive selection for CCR7 and left out terminally differentiated effector memory CD45RA+ cells. Assay: immunoSEQ multiplex PCR; the TCRdb copy retains only in-frame clones and omits some. The table lists roughly 2,000,000 clones, about 93% of them singletons. Sequences were obtained from naive CD8+ T cells from PBMCs. These receptors were collected from a man in his late teens or twenties in good health. Some clones in this sample may be carry-over from other donors' samples.

This chain links TRBV27 with TRBJ2-5, with TRBD2 matching over 7 bases. Trimming removed 1 base from V and 5 bases from J; junction bases left unmatched: 13. Germline assignment: CDR1 MNHEY and CDR2 SMNVEV (reference sequence). This CDR3 has 17 residues. CDR3 nucleotide sequence: TGTGCCAGCAGTTTATGGTCGTGGGGCGGGAGTGGGGAGACCCAGTACTTC. Its translation: CASSLWSWGGSGETQYF.

The rearrangement uses TRBV5-5 and TRBJ1-1, with 8 bases identical to TRBD1. This CDR3 spans 19 amino acids. J gave up 6 bases and V 0 bases, and 19 bases lay outside the gene matches. Germline CDR1 and CDR2: SGHKS and YYEKEE (reference sequence). The CDR3 sequence is CASSLVARQGIHVGSEAFF. The DNA for the CDR3 is TGTGCCAGCAGCTTGGTTGCGCGACAGGGGATTCACGTCGGGTCTGAAGCTTTCTTT.

The rearrangement joins TRBV29-1 to TRBJ2-5; 7 bases line up with TRBD1. The V and J ends lost 6 bases and 5 bases, in that order; junction bases with no gene match: 6. From germline, CDR1 is SQVTM and CDR2 ANQGSEA. The CDR3 has 12 residues. CDR3 nucleotide sequence: TGCAGCGTCGAGACAGGGTGGGAGACCCAGTACTTC. Encoded protein: CSVETGWETQYF.

This chain joins TRBV6-6 and TRBJ2-7, with a weak D call TRBD1 (6 bases). There are 13 residues in the CDR3. Germline CDR1 is MNHNY and CDR2 is SVGAGI (reference sequence). Trimming stripped 4 bases from V and 5 bases from J, with 12 bases between. CDR3 DNA: TGTGCCAGCAGTTCCCCGGGACACGACGAGCAGTACTTC. This gives the protein CASSSPGHDEQYF.

Only a few counts were recorded for this clone. This rearrangement joins TRBV9 to TRBJ1-1, with TRBD1 matching 8 bases. Germline V gene sequence: CDR1 SGDLS, CDR2 YYNGEE. After removal of 3 bases from V and 1 base from J, the junction contained 5 bases not matched to a gene. The CDR3 loop spans 15 amino acids. The CDR3 reads CASSDATGENTEAFF. The CDR3 DNA reads as TGTGCCAGCAGCGATGCGACAGGGGAGAACACTGAAGCTTTCTTT.

The rearrangement uses TRBV7-8 and TRBJ2-1, with TRBD2 identical over 7 bases. The CDR3 totals 15 residues. CDR1 and CDR2 (germline): SGHVS, FQNEAQ. Unmatched junction bases numbered 8, after V lost 5 bases and J lost 4 bases. The CDR3 reads CASSLGLAEYNEQFF. CDR3 coding DNA: TGTGCCAGCAGCCTGGGGCTAGCGGAATACAATGAGCAGTTCTTC.

The chain uses TRBV2 and TRBJ1-2, with D possibly matching TRBD1 (5 bases). V was clipped by 4 bases and J by 3 bases, with 21 bases between them. CDR1 and CDR2 (germline): SNHLY, FYNNEI. The CDR3 has 17 amino acids. This CDR3 is CASSVGAGQSLDYGYTF. The CDR3 nucleotides read TGTGCCAGCAGTGTAGGGGCAGGTCAGAGTTTGGACTATGGCTACACCTTC.

The V gene is TRBV5-1, the J gene TRBJ1-1, with 8 bases fitting TRBD1. Germline CDR1 SGHRS, CDR2 YFSETQ. The CDR3 length is 16 residues. V was pared by 2 bases and J by 2 bases, with 8 bases of the junction left unmatched. In DNA form, the CDR3 reads TGCGCCAGCAGCTTCCGGAACAGGGGGAGAAACACTGAAGCTTTCTTT. It is translated as CASSFRNRGRNTEAFF.

The rearrangement links TRBV7-9 to TRBJ1-2; the D is unclear. The CDR3 extends over 13 amino acids. The germline CDR1 and CDR2 sequences are SEHNR and FQNEAQ (reference sequence). The germline V and J ends were trimmed by 2 bases and 4 bases, with 8 bases remaining between them. CDR3 DNA sequence: TGTGCCAGCAGCTTACCCGGGTCCTATGGCTACACCTTC. Protein: CASSLPGSYGYTF.

The V call is TRBV10-3, the J call TRBJ1-1, with D hard to call. The V and J ends lost 7 bases and 1 base respectively, with 10 bases between them. The CDR3 length is 13 residues. CDR1 and CDR2 from the germline V gene are ENHRY and SYGVKD. The CDR3 bases are TGTGCCATCACCTCGCTTCCGAACACTGAAGCTTTCTTT. This translates into CAITSLPNTEAFF.

Turning to this clone: The sample carries other DNA sequences with the same CDR3. The chain is built from TRBV28 and TRBJ2-7; 8 bases agree with TRBD1. The CDR3 sequence is 14 residues long. Germline-derived CDR1 and CDR2 are MDHEN and SYDVKM. With V trimmed by 3 bases and J by 2 bases, 3 bases remained unmatched. The chain's CDR3 is CASSFGTGAYEQYF. The CDR3 nucleotides are TGTGCCAGCAGTTTCGGGACAGGAGCCTACGAGCAGTACTTC. The entire variable domain, with the rest obtained from reference TRBV28 and TRBJ2-7, is as follows: DVKVTQSSRYLVKRTGEKVFLECVQDMDHENMFWYRQDPGLGLRLIYFSYDVKMKEKGDIPEGYSVSREKKERFSLILESASTNQTSMYLCASSFGTGAYEQYFGPGTRLTVT.

In regard to this clone: This sample includes further DNA sequences coding for the same CDR3. V is TRBV5-1 and J is TRBJ1-1, with D hard to call. V lost 1 base, J lost 5 bases, and 9 bases lay in between. Germline CDR1 is SGHRS and CDR2 is YFSETQ. The CDR3 consists of 13 residues. The DNA for the CDR3 is TGCGCCAGCAGCTTGCGGGGAGGGACTGAAGCTTTCTTT. Translating it yields CASSLRGGTEAFF.

This chain joins TRBV5-1 and TRBJ1-2; D is undetermined. Germline CDR1 reads SGHRS; CDR2 reads YFSETQ. This CDR3 contains 15 residues. Trimming cost V 2 bases and J 8 bases, with 19 bases left between them. CDR3 sequence reads: CASSFGSDFSRGYTF. CDR3 bases: TGCGCCAGCAGCTTCGGGTCGGACTTCAGTAGGGGCTACACCTTC. Full variable domain (remainder filled in from reference TRBV5-1 and TRBJ1-2): KAGVTQTPRYLIKTRGQQVTLSCSPISGHRSVSWYQQTPGQGLQFLFEYFSETQRNKGNFPGRFSGRQFSNSRSEMNVSTLELGDSALYLCASSFGSDFSRGYTFGSGTRLTVV.

The DNA of the CDR3 is TGCGCCAGCAGCTTGGGGCGCAGGGACGGCGATATTAGCAATCAGCCCCAGCATTTT. It codes for CASSLGRRDGDISNQPQHF. The chain is built from TRBV5-1 and TRBJ1-5; perhaps TRBD1 as D (5 bases). V was trimmed by 0 bases and J by 0 bases, leaving 19 bases between them. The germline CDR1 and CDR2 sequences are SGHRS and YFSETQ. This CDR3 spans 19 amino acids.

The chain couples TRBV6-1 to TRBJ1-4; D is perhaps TRBD1 (6 bases). The CDR3 runs to 14 residues. The germline CDR1 and CDR2 sequences are MNHNS and SASEGT. The V end lost 5 bases, the J end lost 7 bases, and 14 bases lay between the germline ends. The CDR3 nucleotides are TGTGCCAGCAGTATGTTGAGGGGGGGTGAAAAACTGTTTTTT. It is translated as CASSMLRGGEKLFF.

The V call is TRBV11-2, the J call TRBJ2-1; D gene unclear. In germline, CDR1 is SGHAT, CDR2 FQNNGV. The CDR3 consists of 15 residues. The V end was cut by 1 base, the J end by 2 bases, with 9 bases between. The DNA for the CDR3 is TGTGCCAGCAGCTTAGCGCCATTTCCCTACAATGAGCAGTTCTTC. Translated, it gives CASSLAPFPYNEQFF.

The CDR3 nucleotides are TGTGCCAGCAGTTACTCGGATTTCCGGACAGCCGACGGCTACACCTTC. Amino acids: CASSYSDFRTADGYTF. The genes are TRBV6-5 and TRBJ1-2; possible D gene TRBD1, 6 bases. Germline lookup yields CDR1 MNHEY and CDR2 SVGAGI. V gave up 0 bases and J gave up 8 bases, with 19 bases separating them. This CDR3 is 16 amino acids long.

With respect to this clone: This sample includes further DNA sequences coding for the same CDR3. J is TRBJ1-1 and V is TRBV15, with no clear D. Germline CDR1 and CDR2: LNHNV and YYDKDF (reference sequence). With 3 bases removed from V and 1 base from J, the gap between germline ends came to 6 bases. This CDR3 spans 13 amino acids. CDR3: CATSRVPNTEAFF. The CDR3 nucleotides are TGTGCCACCAGCAGGGTGCCGAACACTGAAGCTTTCTTT.

The J gene is TRBJ2-2, the V gene TRBV7-2; D call uncertain. CDR3 length: 14 amino acids. The germline V and J ends were trimmed by 1 base and 6 bases, with 9 bases remaining between them. The germline gives CDR1 SGHTA, CDR2 FQGNSA. CDR3 DNA sequence: TGTGCCAGCAGCTTAGAAAGGATCGCCGGGGAGCTGTTTTTT. It specifies CASSLERIAGELFF.

CDR3 sequence reads: CASSSGLVRQDTQYF. The CDR3 DNA reads as TGTGCCAGCAGCTCCGGACTAGTTCGTCAAGATACGCAGTATTTT. The chain is built from TRBV13 and TRBJ2-3; TRBD2 matches 7 bases. The CDR3 extends over 15 amino acids. After removal of 4 bases from V and 5 bases from J, the junction contained 9 bases not matched to a gene. Germline-derived CDR1 and CDR2 are PRHDT and FYEKMQ (reference sequence).